The clone carrying this T cell receptor beta chain has ten or more counts. Its matching antigen is unknown. All patients were treatment-naive before thyroid surgery. TCRdb re-clonotyped the PCR reads through MiXCR. This table holds about 28,000 clones, around 15% found once. This entry belongs to a study of metastatic and nonmetastatic thyroid tumors. Study-wide background: The comparison covered peripheral blood and tumor or nodule tissue in malignant and benign thyroid patients. Study-wide results and caveats: Malignant tumors reportedly showed significantly higher TCR beta diversity than benign nodules in both blood and tumor.

Trimming removed 4 bases at V and 1 base at J, with 16 bases between. CDR1 and CDR2 from the germline V gene are DFQATT and SNEGSKA (reference sequence). This CDR3 spans 15 amino acids. Source material: blood. This TCR derives from a female donor with papillary thyroid cancer or a benign thyroid nodule (not recorded which). Some clones in this sample may be carry-over from other donors' samples. The rearrangement joins TRBV20-1 to TRBJ2-5; D may be TRBD2 (5 bases). The CDR3 bases are TGCAGTGCTATAGACTATGCGCGGGTCCAAGAGACCCAGTACTTC. It yields the protein CSAIDYARVQETQYF.